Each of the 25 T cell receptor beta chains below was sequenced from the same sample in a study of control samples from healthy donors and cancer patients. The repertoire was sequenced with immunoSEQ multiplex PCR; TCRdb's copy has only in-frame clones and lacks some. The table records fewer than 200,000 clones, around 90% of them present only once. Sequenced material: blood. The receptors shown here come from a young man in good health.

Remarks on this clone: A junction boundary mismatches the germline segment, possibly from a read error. For the CDR3, the DNA is TGTGCCAGCAGTGAATATAGAGGAGGCGCAAGGGGTAATGAAAAGCTGTTTTTT. This sequence encodes CASSEYRGGARGNEKLFF. The chain carries TRBV25-1 and TRBJ1-4; possible D gene TRBD1, 5 bases. The germline V gene has CDR1 MGHDK and CDR2 SYGVNS. The CDR3 loop spans 18 amino acids.

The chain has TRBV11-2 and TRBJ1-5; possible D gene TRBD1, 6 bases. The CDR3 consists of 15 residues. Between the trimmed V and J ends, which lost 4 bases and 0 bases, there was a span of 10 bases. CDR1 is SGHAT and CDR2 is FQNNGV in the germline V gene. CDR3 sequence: CASSSGTLSNQPQHF. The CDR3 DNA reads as TGTGCCAGCAGCTCCGGGACACTTAGCAATCAGCCCCAGCATTTT. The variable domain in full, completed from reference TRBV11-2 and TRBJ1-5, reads EAGVAQSPRYKIIEKRQSVAFWCNPISGHATLYWYQQILGQGPKLLIQFQNNGVVDDSQLPKDRFSAERLKGVDSTLKIQPAKLEDSAVYLCASSSGTLSNQPQHFGDGTRLSIL.

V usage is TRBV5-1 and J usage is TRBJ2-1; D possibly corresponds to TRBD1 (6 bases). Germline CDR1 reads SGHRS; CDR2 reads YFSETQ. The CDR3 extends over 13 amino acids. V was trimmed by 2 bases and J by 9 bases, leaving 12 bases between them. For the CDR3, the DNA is TGCGCCAGCAGCTTTACACAGGGTAGTGAGCAGTTCTTC. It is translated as CASSFTQGSEQFF.

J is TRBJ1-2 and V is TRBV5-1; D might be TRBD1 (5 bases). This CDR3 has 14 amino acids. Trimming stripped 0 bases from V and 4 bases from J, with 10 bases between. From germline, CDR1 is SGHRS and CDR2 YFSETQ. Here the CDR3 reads CASSLGTGLYGYTF. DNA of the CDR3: TGCGCCAGCAGCTTGGGCACAGGCCTCTATGGCTACACCTTC.

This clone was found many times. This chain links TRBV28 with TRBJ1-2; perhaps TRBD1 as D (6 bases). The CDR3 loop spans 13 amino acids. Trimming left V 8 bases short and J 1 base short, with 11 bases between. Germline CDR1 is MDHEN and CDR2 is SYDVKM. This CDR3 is CASGGGSNYGYTF. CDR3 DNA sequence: TGTGCCAGCGGAGGGGGGAGTAACTATGGCTACACCTTC.

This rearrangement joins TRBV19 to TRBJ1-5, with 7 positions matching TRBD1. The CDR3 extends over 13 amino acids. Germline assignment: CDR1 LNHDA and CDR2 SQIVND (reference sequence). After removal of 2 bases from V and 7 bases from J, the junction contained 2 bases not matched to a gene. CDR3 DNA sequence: TGTGCCAGTAGTATACAGGGGGGACAGCCCCAGCATTTT. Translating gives CASSIQGGQPQHF.

This CDR3 reads CASSQVSGGAVDTQYF. Here the CDR3 DNA reads TGCGCCAGCAGCCAAGTGAGCGGGGGGGCCGTTGATACGCAGTATTTT. The chain carries TRBV4-1 and TRBJ2-3; 10 nucleotides align to TRBD2. The CDR3 is 16 residues long. With 1 base clipped from V and 6 bases from J, the junction kept 7 bases outside the gene matches. CDR1 is MGHRA and CDR2 is YSYEKL in the germline V gene.

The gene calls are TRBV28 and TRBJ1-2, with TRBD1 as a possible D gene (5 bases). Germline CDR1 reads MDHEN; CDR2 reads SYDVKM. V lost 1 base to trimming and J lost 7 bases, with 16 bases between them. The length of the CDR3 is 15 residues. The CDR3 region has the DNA TGTGCCAGCAGTTTATCATCCCTCGGGGCGTCTGGCTACACCTTC. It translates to CASSLSSLGASGYTF.

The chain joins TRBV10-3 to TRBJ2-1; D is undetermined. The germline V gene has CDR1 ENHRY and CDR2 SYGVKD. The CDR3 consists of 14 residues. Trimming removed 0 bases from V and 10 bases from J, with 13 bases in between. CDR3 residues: CAISESPNQNEQFF. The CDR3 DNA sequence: TGTGCCATCAGTGAGTCTCCTAACCAGAACGAGCAGTTCTTC.

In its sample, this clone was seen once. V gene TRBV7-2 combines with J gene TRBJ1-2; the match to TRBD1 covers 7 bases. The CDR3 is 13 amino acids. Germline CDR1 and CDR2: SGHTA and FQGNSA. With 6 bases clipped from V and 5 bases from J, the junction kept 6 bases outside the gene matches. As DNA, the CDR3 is TGTGCCAGCAGTTCACAGGGGAATTATGGCTACACCTTC. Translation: CASSSQGNYGYTF.

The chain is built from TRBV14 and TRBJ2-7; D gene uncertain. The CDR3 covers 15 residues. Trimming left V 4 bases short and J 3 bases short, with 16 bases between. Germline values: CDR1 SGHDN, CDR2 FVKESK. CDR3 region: CASSLRHGLGYEQYF. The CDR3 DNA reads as TGTGCCAGCAGCCTGCGACACGGCTTGGGCTACGAGCAGTACTTC.

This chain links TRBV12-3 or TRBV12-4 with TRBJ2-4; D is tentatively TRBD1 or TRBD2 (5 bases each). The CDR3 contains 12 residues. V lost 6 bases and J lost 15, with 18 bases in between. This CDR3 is CASSAGTAQLYF. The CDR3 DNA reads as TGTGCCAGCAGCGCCGGGACGGCTCAGCTGTACTTC.

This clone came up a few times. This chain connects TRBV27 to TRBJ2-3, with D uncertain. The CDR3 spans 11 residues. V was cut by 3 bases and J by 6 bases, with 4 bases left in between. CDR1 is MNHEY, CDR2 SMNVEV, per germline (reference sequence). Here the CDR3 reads CASSFSDTQYF. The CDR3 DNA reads TGTGCCAGCAGTTTCAGTGATACGCAGTATTTT.

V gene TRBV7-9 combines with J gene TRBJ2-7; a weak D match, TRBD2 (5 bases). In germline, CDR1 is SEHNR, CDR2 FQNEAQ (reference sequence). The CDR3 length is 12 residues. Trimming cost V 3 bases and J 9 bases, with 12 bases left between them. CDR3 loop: CASSFILEVQYF. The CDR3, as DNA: TGTGCCAGCAGCTTTATACTAGAAGTGCAGTACTTC.

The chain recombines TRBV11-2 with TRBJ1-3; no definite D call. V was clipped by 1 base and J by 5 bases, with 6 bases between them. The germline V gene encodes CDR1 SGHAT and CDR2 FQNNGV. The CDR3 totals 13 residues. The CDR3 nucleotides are TGTGCCAGCAGCTTAGGGGGAAGAAACACCATATATTTT. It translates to CASSLGGRNTIYF.

The DNA of the CDR3 is TGTGCCAGCAGGGGCTACACCTTC. Amino acid sequence: CASRGYTF. The genes are TRBV11-3 and TRBJ1-2; no firm D call. V dropped 6 bases and J dropped 8 bases, with 1 base sitting between them. Germline V lookup: CDR1 SGHNT, CDR2 YENEEA. The CDR3 has 8 amino acids.

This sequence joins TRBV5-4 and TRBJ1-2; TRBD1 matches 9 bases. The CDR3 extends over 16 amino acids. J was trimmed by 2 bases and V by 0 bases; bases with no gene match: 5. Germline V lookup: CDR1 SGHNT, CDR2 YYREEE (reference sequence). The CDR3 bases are TGTGCCAGCAGCTTGGTACCGGGACAGGGCAACTATGGCTACACCTTC. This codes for CASSLVPGQGNYGYTF. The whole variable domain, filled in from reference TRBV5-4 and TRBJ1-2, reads ETGVTQSPTHLIKTRGQQVTLRCSSQSGHNTVSWYQQALGQGPQFIFQYYREEENGRGNFPPRFSGLQFPNYSSELNVNALELDDSALYLCASSLVPGQGNYGYTFGSGTRLTVV.

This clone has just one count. CDR3 region: CASSFTGRGGETQYF. The CDR3, as DNA: TGTGCCAGCAGCTTTACAGGGAGGGGGGGAGAGACCCAGTACTTC. The chain combines TRBV5-4 with TRBJ2-5; maybe TRBD2 (7 bases). The length of the CDR3 is 15 residues. Germline CDR1 is SGHNT and CDR2 is YYREEE (reference sequence). V shed 2 bases and J shed 4 bases, with 15 bases lying between them.

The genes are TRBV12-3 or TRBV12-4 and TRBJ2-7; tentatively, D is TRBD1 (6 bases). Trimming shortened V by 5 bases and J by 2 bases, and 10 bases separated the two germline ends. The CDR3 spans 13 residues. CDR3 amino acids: CASSPQGPYEQYF. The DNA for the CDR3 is TGTGCCAGCAGTCCTCAGGGGCCCTACGAGCAGTACTTC.

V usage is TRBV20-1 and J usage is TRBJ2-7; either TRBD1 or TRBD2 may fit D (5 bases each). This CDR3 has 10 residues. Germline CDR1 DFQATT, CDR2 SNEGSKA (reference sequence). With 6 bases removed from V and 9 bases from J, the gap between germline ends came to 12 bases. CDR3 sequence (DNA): TGCAGTGCGGGTAGAGGGGTGCAGTACTTC. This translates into CSAGRGVQYF.

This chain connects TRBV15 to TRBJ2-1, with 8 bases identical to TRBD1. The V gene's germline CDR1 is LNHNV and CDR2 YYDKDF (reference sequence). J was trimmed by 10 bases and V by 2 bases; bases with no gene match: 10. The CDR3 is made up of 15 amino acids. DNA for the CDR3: TGTGCCACCAGCAGACCAGGGGGCCGGGTTAACGAGCAGTTCTTC. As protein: CATSRPGGRVNEQFF.

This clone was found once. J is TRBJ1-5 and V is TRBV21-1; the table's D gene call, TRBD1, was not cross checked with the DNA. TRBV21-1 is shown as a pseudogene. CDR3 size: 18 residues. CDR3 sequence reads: CASSKAHGQGASNQPQHF. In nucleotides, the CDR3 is TGTGCCAGCAGCAAAGCGCACGGACAGGGAGCGAGCAATCAGCCCCAGCATTTT.

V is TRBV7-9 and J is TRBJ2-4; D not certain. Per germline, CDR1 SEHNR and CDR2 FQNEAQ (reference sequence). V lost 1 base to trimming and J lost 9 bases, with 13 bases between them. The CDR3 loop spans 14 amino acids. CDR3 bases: TGTGCCAGCAGCTTAGACGCCAGCGAAGGCATTCAGTACTTC. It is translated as CASSLDASEGIQYF.

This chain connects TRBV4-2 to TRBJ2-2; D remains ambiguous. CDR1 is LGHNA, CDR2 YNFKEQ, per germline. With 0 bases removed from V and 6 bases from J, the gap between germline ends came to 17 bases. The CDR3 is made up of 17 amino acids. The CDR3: CASSQDVQPPWAGELFF. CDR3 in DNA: TGTGCCAGCAGCCAAGACGTTCAGCCCCCGTGGGCCGGGGAGCTGTTTTTT.

CDR3 in DNA: TGTGCCAGTACTACCGCCGAGAGGCTAAATCAGCCCCAGCATTTT. It codes for CASTTAERLNQPQHF. The chain is built from TRBV19 and TRBJ1-5; D is ambiguous. This CDR3 contains 15 residues. The V gene lost 7 bases and the J gene lost 4 bases, with 17 bases spanning the gap. CDR1 and CDR2 from the germline V gene are LNHDA and SQIVND (reference sequence).